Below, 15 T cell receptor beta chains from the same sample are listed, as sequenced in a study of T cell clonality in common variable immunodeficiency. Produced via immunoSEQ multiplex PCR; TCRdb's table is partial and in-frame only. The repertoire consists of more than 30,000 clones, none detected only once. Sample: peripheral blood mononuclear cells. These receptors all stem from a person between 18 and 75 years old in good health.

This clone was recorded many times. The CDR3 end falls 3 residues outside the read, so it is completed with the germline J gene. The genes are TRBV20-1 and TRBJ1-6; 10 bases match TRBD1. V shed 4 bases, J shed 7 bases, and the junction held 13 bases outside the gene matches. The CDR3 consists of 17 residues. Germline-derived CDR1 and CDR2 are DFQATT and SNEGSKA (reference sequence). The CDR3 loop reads CSATRQGALTRNSPLHF. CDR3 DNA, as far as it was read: TGCAGTGCTACCAGACAGGGGGCCCTCACTAGGAATTCACCC.

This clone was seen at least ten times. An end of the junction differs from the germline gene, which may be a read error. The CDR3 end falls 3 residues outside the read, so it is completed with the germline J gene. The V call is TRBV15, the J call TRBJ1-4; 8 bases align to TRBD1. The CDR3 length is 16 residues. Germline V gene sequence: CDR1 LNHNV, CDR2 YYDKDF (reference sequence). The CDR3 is CATSTGQGRGNEKLFF. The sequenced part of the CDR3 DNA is TGTGCTACCAGCACCGGACAGGGTAGGGGTAATGAAAAA.

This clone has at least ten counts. CDR3 sequence: CASSADVGVTGELFF. Incomplete CDR3 DNA: TGTGCCAGCAGCGCCGACGTAGGGGTCACCGGGGAG. The gene calls are TRBV9 and TRBJ2-2, with a weak D call TRBD1 (5 bases). The read halts 3 residues ahead of the CDR3 end, with the missing end drawn from the germline J gene. The CDR3 has 15 residues. V lost 3 bases, J lost 4 bases, and 13 bases lay in between. Germline V gene lookup returns CDR1 SGDLS and CDR2 YYNGEE.

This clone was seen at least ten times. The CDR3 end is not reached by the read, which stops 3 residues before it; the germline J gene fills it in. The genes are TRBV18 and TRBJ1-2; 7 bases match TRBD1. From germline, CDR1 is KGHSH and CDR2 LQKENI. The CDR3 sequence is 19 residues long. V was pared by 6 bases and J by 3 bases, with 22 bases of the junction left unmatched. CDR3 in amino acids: CASSLLEGTVLNSDYGYTF. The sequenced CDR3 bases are TGTGCCAGCTCCCTCCTTGAGGGGACAGTCCTCAATAGTGACTATGGC.

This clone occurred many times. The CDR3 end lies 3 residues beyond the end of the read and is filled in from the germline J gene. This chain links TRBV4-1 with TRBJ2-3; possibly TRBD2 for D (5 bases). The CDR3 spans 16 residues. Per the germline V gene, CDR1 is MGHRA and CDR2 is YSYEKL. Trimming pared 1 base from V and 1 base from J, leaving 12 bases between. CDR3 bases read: TGCGCCAGCAGCCAAGCCCCAACGAGGGGCACAGATACG. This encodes CASSQAPTRGTDT. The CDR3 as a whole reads CASSQAPTRGTDTQYF.

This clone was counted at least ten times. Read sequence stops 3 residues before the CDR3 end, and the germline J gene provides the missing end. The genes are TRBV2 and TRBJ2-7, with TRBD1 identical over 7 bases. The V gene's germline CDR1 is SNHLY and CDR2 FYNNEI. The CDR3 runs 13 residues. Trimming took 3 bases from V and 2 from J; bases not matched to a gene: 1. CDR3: CASSDTGAYEQYF. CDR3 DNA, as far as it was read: TGTGCCAGCAGTGACACAGGGGCCTACGAG.

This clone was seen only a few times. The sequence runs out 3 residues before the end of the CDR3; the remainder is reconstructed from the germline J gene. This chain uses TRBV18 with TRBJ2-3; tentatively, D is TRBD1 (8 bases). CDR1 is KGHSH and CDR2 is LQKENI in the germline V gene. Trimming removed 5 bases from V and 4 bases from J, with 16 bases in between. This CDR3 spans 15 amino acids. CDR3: CASSSRTGRADTQYF. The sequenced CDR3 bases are TGTGCCAGCTCATCTCGGACAGGGAGGGCAGATACG. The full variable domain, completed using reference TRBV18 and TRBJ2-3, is NAGVMQNPRHLVRRRGQEARLRCSPMKGHSHVYWYRQLPEEGLKFMVYLQKENIIDESGMPKERFSAEFPKEGPSILRIQQVVRGDSAAYFCASSSRTGRADTQYFGPGTRLTVL.

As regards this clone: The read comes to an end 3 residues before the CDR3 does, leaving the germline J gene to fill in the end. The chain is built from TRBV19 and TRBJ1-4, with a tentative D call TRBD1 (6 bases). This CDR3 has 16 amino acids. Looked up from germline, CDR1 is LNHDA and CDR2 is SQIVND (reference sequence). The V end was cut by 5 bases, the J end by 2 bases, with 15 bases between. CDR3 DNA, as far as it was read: TGTGCCAGTAGTCAGGGGTCAACAGGTACTAATGAAAAA. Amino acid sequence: CASSQGSTGTNEK. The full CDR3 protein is CASSQGSTGTNEKLFF.

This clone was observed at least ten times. The CDR3 sequence: CASSITGIDEKLFF. CDR3 DNA (partial): TGTGCCAGTAGTATAACAGGGATCGATGAAAAA. This chain connects TRBV19 to TRBJ1-4; possibly TRBD1 for D (6 bases). The read terminates 3 residues ahead of where the CDR3 ends, so the germline J gene completes it. Germline V gene sequence: CDR1 LNHDA, CDR2 SQIVND (reference sequence). The CDR3 has 14 residues. Between the trimmed V and J ends, which lost 2 bases and 6 bases, there was a span of 10 bases.

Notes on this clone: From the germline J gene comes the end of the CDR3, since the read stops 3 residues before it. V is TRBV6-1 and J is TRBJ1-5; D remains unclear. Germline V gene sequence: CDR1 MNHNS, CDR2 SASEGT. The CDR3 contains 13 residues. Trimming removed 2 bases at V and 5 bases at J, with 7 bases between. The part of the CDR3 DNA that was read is TGTGCCAGCAGTGAAAACAGATATCAGCCC. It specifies CASSENRYQP. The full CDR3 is CASSENRYQPQHF.

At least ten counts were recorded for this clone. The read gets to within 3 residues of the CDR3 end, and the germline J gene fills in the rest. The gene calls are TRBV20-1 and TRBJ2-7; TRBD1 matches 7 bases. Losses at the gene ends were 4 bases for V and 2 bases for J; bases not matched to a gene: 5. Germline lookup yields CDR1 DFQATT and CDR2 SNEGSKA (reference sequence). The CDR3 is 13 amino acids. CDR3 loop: CSAKTGPAYEQYF. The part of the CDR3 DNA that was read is TGCAGTGCTAAGACAGGGCCGGCCTACGAG.

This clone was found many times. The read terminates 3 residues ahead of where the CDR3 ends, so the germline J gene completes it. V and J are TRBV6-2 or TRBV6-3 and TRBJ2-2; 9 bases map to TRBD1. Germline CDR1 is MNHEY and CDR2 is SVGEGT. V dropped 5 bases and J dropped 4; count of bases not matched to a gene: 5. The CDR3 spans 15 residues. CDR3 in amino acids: CASSLGQGFTGELFF. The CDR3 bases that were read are TGTGCCAGCAGTCTCGGACAGGGGTTCACCGGGGAG.

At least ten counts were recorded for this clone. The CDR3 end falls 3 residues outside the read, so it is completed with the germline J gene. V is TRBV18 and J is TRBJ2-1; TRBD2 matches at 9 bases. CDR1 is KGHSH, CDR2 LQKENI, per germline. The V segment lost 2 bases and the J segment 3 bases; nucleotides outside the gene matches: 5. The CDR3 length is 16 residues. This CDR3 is CASSPRTSANYNEQFF. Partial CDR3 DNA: TGTGCCAGCTCACCAAGGACTAGCGCCAACTACAATGAG.

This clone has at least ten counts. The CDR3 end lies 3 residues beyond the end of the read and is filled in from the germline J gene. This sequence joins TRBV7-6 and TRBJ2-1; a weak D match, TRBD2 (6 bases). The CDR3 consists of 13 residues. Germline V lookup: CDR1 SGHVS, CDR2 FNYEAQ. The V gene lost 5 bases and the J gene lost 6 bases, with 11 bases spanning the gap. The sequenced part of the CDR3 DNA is TGTGCCAGCAGCCCCCGGAGGGGCAATGAG. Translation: CASSPRRGNE. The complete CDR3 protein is CASSPRRGNEQFF. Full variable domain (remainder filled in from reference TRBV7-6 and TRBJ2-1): GAGVSQSPRYKVTKRGQDVALRCDPISGHVSLYWYRQALGQGPEFLTYFNYEAQQDKSGLPNDRFSAERPEGSISTLTIQRTEQRDSAMYRCASSPRRGNEQFFGPGTRLTVL.

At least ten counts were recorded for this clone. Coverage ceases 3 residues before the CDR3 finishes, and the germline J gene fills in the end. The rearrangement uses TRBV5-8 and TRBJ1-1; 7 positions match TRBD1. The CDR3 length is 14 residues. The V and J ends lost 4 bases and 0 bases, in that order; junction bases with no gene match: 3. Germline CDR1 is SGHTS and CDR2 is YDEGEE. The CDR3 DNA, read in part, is TGTGCCAGCAGCAAGGGGGCTGTGAACACTGAA. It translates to CASSKGAVNTE. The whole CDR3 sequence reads CASSKGAVNTEAFF.